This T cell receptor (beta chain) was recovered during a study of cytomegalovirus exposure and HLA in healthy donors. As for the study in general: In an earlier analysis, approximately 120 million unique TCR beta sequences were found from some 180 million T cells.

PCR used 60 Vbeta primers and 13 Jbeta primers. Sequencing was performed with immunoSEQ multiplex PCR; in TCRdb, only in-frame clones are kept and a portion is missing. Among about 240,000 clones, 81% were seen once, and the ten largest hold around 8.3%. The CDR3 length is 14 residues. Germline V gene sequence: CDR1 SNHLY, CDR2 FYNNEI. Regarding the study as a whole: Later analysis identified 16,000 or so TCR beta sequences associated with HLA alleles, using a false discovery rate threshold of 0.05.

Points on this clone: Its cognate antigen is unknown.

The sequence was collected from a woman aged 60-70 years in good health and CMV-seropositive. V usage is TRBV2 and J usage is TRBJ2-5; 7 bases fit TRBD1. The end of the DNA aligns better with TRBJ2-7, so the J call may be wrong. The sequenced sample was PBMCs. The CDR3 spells CASSVNRGPYEQYF. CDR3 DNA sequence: TGTGCCAGCAGTGTGAACAGGGGCCCCTACGAGCAGTACTTC.